This TCR beta chain was captured in a study of beta chain features in type 1 diabetes. In the case of this clone: Other DNA sequences of this sample code for an identical CDR3.

Of the isolated RNA, all was reverse transcribed, and so the sequenced material was expressed TCRB transcripts. This table comes from immunoSEQ multiplex PCR, and its TCRdb copy is limited to in-frame clones, with some not included. The sample lists under 500,000 clones, 30% seen once, with 0.06% to 0.07% in the top ten. V lost 0 bases to trimming and J lost 3 bases, with 9 bases between them. Germline-derived CDR1 and CDR2 are GTSNPN and SVGIG (reference sequence). The CDR3 runs to 14 residues. The chain combines TRBV30 with TRBJ1-5; the D is unclear. Sample: naive CD4+ T cells from blood. This receptor was identified in a man younger than 35 in good health. The CDR3 is CAWSVRGNNQPQHF. DNA for the CDR3: TGTGCCTGGAGTGTAAGAGGGAACAATCAGCCCCAGCATTTT.